The sequence of this T cell receptor (beta chain) was determined in a study of shared clonotypes between healthy human individuals. The donors were all Caucasian adults (living in Nashville, Tennessee). The CD4+ fraction was divided into a CD45RA+ naive subset and a CD45RA-negative memory subset. The germline CDR1 and CDR2 sequences are SGHTA and FQGTGA. CDR3 length equals 18 residues. The ends lost 0 bases at V and 2 bases at J; junction bases unmatched: 12. The material for each subset, its genomic DNA, was split evenly across several immunoSEQ plates. Method: immunoSEQ multiplex PCR; TCRdb's copy keeps in-frame clones and lacks some. Of 900,000 to 1,200,000 clones in the sample, 78% are singletons; the top ten hold around 0.6%.

This chain links TRBV7-3 with TRBJ2-7; 8 bases match TRBD2. The receptor was derived from a man between 18 and 29 years old in good health. Some clones in this sample may be carry-over from other donors' samples. The material sequenced was memory CD4+ T cells from PBMCs. Subset in this sample: CD45RA-negative fraction. The CDR3 spells CASSLTGPNSGITYEQYF. The CDR3 region has the DNA TGTGCCAGCAGCTTAACGGGTCCGAATAGCGGGATCACCTACGAGCAGTACTTC.